This T cell receptor (beta chain) is from a study of identical twins. Study-level results: Abundant beta clonotypes from cord blood had fewer insertions, unlike memory repertoires, which showed none.

This clonotype appeared a few times. The antigen is undetermined. Addition of a universal primer site occurred through template switching, and cDNA carried unique molecular identifiers. TCRdb reanalysed the 5' RACE reads using MiXCR and keeps one entry per CDR3 protein. The data show 450,000 or so distinct CDR3 sequences, 14% seen once. CDR1 is DFQATT, CDR2 SNEGSKA, per germline (reference sequence). The CDR3 sequence is 17 residues long. The V end was cut by 0 bases, the J end by 2 bases, with 17 bases between. These same data were also listed under a study on yellow fever vaccine responses in identical twins.

The material sequenced was CD4+ T cells sorted from blood. The origin of this receptor is a woman younger than 30 in good health. The genes are TRBV20-1 and TRBJ2-1, with D possibly matching TRBD1 (6 bases). CDR3 nucleotides: TGCAGTGCTAGAGATCGAAGGCCCAGGGGAGCCTACAATGAGCAGTTCTTC. Residues: CSARDRRPRGAYNEQFF.